The 24 T cell receptor beta chains below come from one sample, sequenced in a study of blood T cell repertoires in COVID-19. Sequenced by immunoSEQ multiplex PCR; TCRdb stores in-frame clones only, minus some. The sample has tens of thousands of clones; about two thirds are singletons. Sequenced: peripheral blood. These receptors were taken from a woman in her fifties or sixties in a cohort sampled during active or convalescent COVID-19.

The chain uses TRBV7-9 and TRBJ1-6; D not certain. The CDR3 is 14 amino acids. The germline gives CDR1 SEHNR, CDR2 FQNEAQ (reference sequence). V lost 0 bases, J lost 6 bases, and 6 bases lay in between. The CDR3, as DNA: TGTGCCAGCAGCTTAGCAGGGAGTAATTCACCCCTCCACTTT. Translating it yields CASSLAGSNSPLHF. Combining the CDR3 with reference TRBV7-9 and TRBJ1-6 gives the whole variable domain DTGVSQNPRHKITKRGQNVTFRCDPISEHNRLYWYRQTLGQGPEFLTYFQNEAQLEKSRLLSDRFSAERPKGSFSTLEIQRTEQGDSAMYLCASSLAGSNSPLHFGNGTRLTVT.

This chain joins TRBV4-1 and TRBJ1-3, with 7 bases identical to TRBD1. V gave up 0 bases and J gave up 0 bases; unmatched junction bases: 5. The CDR3 sequence is 17 residues long. The V gene's germline CDR1 is MGHRA and CDR2 YSYEKL. CDR3 bases: TGCGCCAGCAGCCAAGACAGGGACAGCAGCTCTGGAAACACCATATATTTT. Its translation: CASSQDRDSSSGNTIYF.

The chain employs TRBV28 and TRBJ2-7, with a tentative D call TRBD1 (6 bases). Between the trimmed V and J ends, which lost 4 bases and 7 bases, there was a span of 14 bases. The V gene's germline CDR1 is MDHEN and CDR2 SYDVKM. This CDR3 contains 13 residues. CDR3 region: CASSSYRVWEQYF. The CDR3, as DNA: TGTGCCAGCAGTTCCTACAGGGTCTGGGAGCAGTACTTC.

The chain is built from TRBV9 and TRBJ1-1; D perhaps matches TRBD1 (6 bases). Looked up from germline, CDR1 is SGDLS and CDR2 is YYNGEE. This CDR3 is 16 amino acids long. V was clipped by 0 bases and J by 0 bases, with 12 bases between them. CDR3 in DNA: TGTGCCAGCAGCGTAGGACCGGGACAAGTGAACACTGAAGCTTTCTTT. Translation gives CASSVGPGQVNTEAFF.

The chain uses TRBV19 and TRBJ1-5; TRBD1 is a possible D gene (6 bases). The germline gives CDR1 LNHDA, CDR2 SQIVND (reference sequence). V lost 6 bases and J 4 bases, leaving 16 bases between the germline ends. The CDR3 loop spans 15 amino acids. DNA of the CDR3: TGTGCCAGTAGACCCAACGGGACACCTAATCAGCCCCAGCATTTT. Its translation is CASRPNGTPNQPQHF.

This clone appeared a few times. The chain joins TRBV20-1 to TRBJ2-1; D gene ambiguous. The germline V gene encodes CDR1 DFQATT and CDR2 SNEGSKA (reference sequence). This CDR3 has 10 residues. The V gene lost 3 bases and the J gene lost 10 bases, with 7 bases spanning the gap. In DNA, the CDR3 is TGCAGTGCTAGTGCCAGGGAGCAGTTCTTC. Protein sequence: CSASAREQFF.

This clone was seen more than once but under ten times. The J gene is TRBJ1-2, the V gene TRBV5-5; D gene ambiguous. This CDR3 contains 14 residues. Germline values: CDR1 SGHKS, CDR2 YYEKEE (reference sequence). Between the trimmed V and J ends, which lost 0 bases and 4 bases, there was a span of 10 bases. In nucleotides, the CDR3 is TGTGCCAGCAGCTTGGAGCAGGAGGGCTATGGCTACACCTTC. Amino acid sequence: CASSLEQEGYGYTF.

This clone showed up just a few times. The chain links TRBV5-4 to TRBJ2-5, with unresolved D. The germline V and J ends were trimmed by 0 bases and 0 bases, with 6 bases remaining between them. CDR3 length: 14 residues. Germline V gene data show CDR1 as SGHNT and CDR2 as YYREEE (reference sequence). CDR3 residues: CASSLGQNQETQYF. The CDR3 DNA sequence: TGTGCCAGCAGCTTGGGGCAGAACCAAGAGACCCAGTACTTC.

This clone was recorded once. The chain is built from TRBV19 and TRBJ1-4; D gene unclear. V was pared by 5 bases and J by 5 bases, with 9 bases between. CDR1 LNHDA and CDR2 SQIVND come from the germline V gene (reference sequence). This CDR3 has 13 residues. The CDR3 nucleotides read TGTGCCAGTAGTGGTGTTCGGAATGAAAAACTGTTTTTT. Translating gives CASSGVRNEKLFF.

The chain employs TRBV18 and TRBJ2-7, with 7 positions matching TRBD1. J lost 0 bases, V lost 6 bases, and 11 bases had no gene match. From germline, CDR1 is KGHSH and CDR2 LQKENI. The CDR3 runs 16 residues. The CDR3 region is CASSPTTGFGSYEQYF. The CDR3 DNA is TGTGCCAGCTCGCCCACGACAGGGTTCGGCTCCTACGAGCAGTACTTC. The variable domain in full, completed from reference TRBV18 and TRBJ2-7, reads NAGVMQNPRHLVRRRGQEARLRCSPMKGHSHVYWYRQLPEEGLKFMVYLQKENIIDESGMPKERFSAEFPKEGPSILRIQQVVRGDSAAYFCASSPTTGFGSYEQYFGPGTRLTVT.

V gene TRBV7-3 combines with J gene TRBJ2-1; 7 bases match TRBD2. With V trimmed by 5 bases and J by 9 bases, 7 bases remained unmatched. The CDR3 runs 13 residues. CDR1 is SGHTA, CDR2 FQGTGA, per germline. CDR3 nucleotide sequence: TGTGCCAGCAGCCTTTTGGGGGAGGGTGAGCAGTTCTTC. It yields the protein CASSLLGEGEQFF.

With regard to this clone: The sample has other DNA sequences that encode this CDR3 too. J is TRBJ1-1 and V is TRBV12-3 or TRBV12-4; the match to TRBD1 covers 7 bases. The CDR3 spans 12 residues. The V and J ends lost 6 bases and 3 bases, in that order; junction bases with no gene match: 1. The chain's CDR3 is CASSDRDTEAFF. The CDR3 DNA follows: TGTGCCAGCAGCGACAGGGACACTGAAGCTTTCTTT.

The chain links TRBV5-1 to TRBJ1-6; D possibly corresponds to TRBD1 (6 bases). The CDR3 length is 14 residues. Germline V gene sequence: CDR1 SGHRS, CDR2 YFSETQ. The V gene lost 2 bases and the J gene lost 8 bases, with 11 bases spanning the gap. This chain's CDR3 is CASSLRAGDSPLHF. CDR3 DNA: TGCGCCAGCAGCTTACGAGCAGGGGATTCACCCCTCCACTTT. Supplemented by reference TRBV5-1 and TRBJ1-6, the full variable domain reads KAGVTQTPRYLIKTRGQQVTLSCSPISGHRSVSWYQQTPGQGLQFLFEYFSETQRNKGNFPGRFSGRQFSNSRSEMNVSTLELGDSALYLCASSLRAGDSPLHFGNGTRLTVT.

This clone was observed a handful of times. The V call is TRBV9, the J call TRBJ1-4; no reliable D call. CDR1 and CDR2 from the germline V gene are SGDLS and YYNGEE. The CDR3 has 14 residues. Trimming took off 3 bases at V and 13 bases at J, with 19 bases between the two ends. The CDR3 nucleotides are TGTGCCAGCAGCGCTGGACCCGCGGCGGGCGGACTGTTTTTT. Its protein is CASSAGPAAGGLFF.

This clone was recorded a few times. J is TRBJ1-2 and V is TRBV2; D is perhaps TRBD1 (5 bases). Germline V gives CDR1 SNHLY, CDR2 FYNNEI. The length of the CDR3 is 12 residues. Trimming removed 5 bases at V and 8 bases at J, with 12 bases between. DNA of the CDR3: TGTGCCAGCAGTCCTGACAGAGGCGGCTACACCTTC. This codes for CASSPDRGGYTF.

J is TRBJ1-2 and V is TRBV28; D is unresolved. Between the trimmed V and J ends, which lost 6 bases and 4 bases, there was a span of 24 bases. The CDR3 sequence is 17 residues long. Germline V gives CDR1 MDHEN, CDR2 SYDVKM. The CDR3 region is CASRYPTGSSYGYGYTF. The CDR3 nucleotides read TGTGCCAGCAGGTACCCGACGGGGAGTTCCTATGGCTATGGCTACACCTTC.

This clone appeared a few times. The chain is built from TRBV10-3 and TRBJ1-1, with TRBD1 as a possible D gene (6 bases). Germline V lookup: CDR1 ENHRY, CDR2 SYGVKD. With 7 bases removed from V and 3 bases from J, the gap between germline ends came to 12 bases. The CDR3 covers 13 residues. CDR3 in amino acids: CAINTGYDTEAFF. The CDR3 region has the DNA TGTGCCATCAACACAGGGTACGACACTGAAGCTTTCTTT.

V usage is TRBV13 and J usage is TRBJ2-1; TRBD2 aligns across 11 bases. This CDR3 is built from 19 residues. Germline V gene sequence: CDR1 PRHDT, CDR2 FYEKMQ (reference sequence). V was pared by 3 bases and J by 4 bases, with 14 bases of the junction left unmatched. The CDR3 DNA sequence: TGTGCCAGCAGCTTTTTACTTTCTAGCGGGGGGCAGACTTACAATGAGCAGTTCTTC. This translates into CASSFLLSSGGQTYNEQFF.

CDR3 amino acids: CASSYTHRGQRDTDTQYF. In nucleotides, the CDR3 is TGTGCCAGCAGTTACACCCATCGGGGACAGAGGGACACAGATACGCAGTATTTT. The chain couples TRBV6-2 or TRBV6-3 to TRBJ2-3, with 7 positions matching TRBD1. V was pared by 2 bases and J by 2 bases, with 13 bases of the junction left unmatched. The length of the CDR3 is 18 residues. Germline loops: CDR1 MNHEY, CDR2 SVGEGT.

The chain couples TRBV3-1 (or the pseudogene TRBV3-2) to TRBJ2-1, with 7 nucleotides matching TRBD2. The CDR3 has 15 amino acids. V dropped 1 base and J dropped 9; count of bases not matched to a gene: 9. The germline V gene has CDR1 LGHDT and CDR2 YNNKEL (reference sequence). CDR3 sequence reads: CASSQAGRVRGEQFF. The CDR3 DNA reads TGTGCCAGCAGCCAAGCAGGGAGGGTCCGCGGTGAGCAGTTCTTC.

The chain employs TRBV28 and TRBJ1-3, with D unresolved. V dropped 2 bases and J dropped 4 bases, with 12 bases sitting between them. Per the germline V gene, CDR1 is MDHEN and CDR2 is SYDVKM. The CDR3 extends over 15 amino acids. As DNA, the CDR3 is TGTGCCAGCAGTTTAGAAGGGAGAGAGGGAAACACCATATATTTT. Protein sequence: CASSLEGREGNTIYF.

This clone was counted between two and nine times. The V gene is TRBV5-3, the J gene TRBJ1-2, with 7 bases fitting TRBD1. TRBV5-3 carries the ORF label, with uncertain function. The CDR3 length is 15 residues. The V segment lost 4 bases and the J segment 5 bases; nucleotides outside the gene matches: 11. The CDR3 protein is CARSRRGDRGYGYTF. CDR3 in DNA: TGTGCCAGAAGCCGTAGGGGGGACAGAGGGTATGGCTACACCTTC.

This rearrangement joins TRBV19 to TRBJ1-6; D not certain. V lost 9 bases, J lost 2 bases, and 14 bases lay in between. The CDR3 extends over 15 amino acids. CDR1 is LNHDA, CDR2 SQIVND, per germline (reference sequence). CDR3 loop: CASRRGSTYNSPLHF. The DNA for the CDR3 is TGTGCCAGCAGGCGTGGTAGTACCTATAATTCACCCCTCCACTTT.

The V call is TRBV3-1 (or the pseudogene TRBV3-2), the J call TRBJ1-4, with D maybe TRBD1 (5 bases). V was cut by 3 bases and J by 10 bases, with 18 bases left in between. Germline V gene lookup returns CDR1 LGHDT and CDR2 YNNKEL (reference sequence). CDR3 length equals 15 residues. This CDR3 reads CASSQGFSLGGKLFF. The CDR3, as DNA: TGTGCCAGCAGCCAGGGATTTAGCCTGGGGGGAAAACTGTTTTTT.